The rows below give T cell receptor beta chains drawn from one sample of a study of cytomegalovirus exposure and HLA in healthy donors. Data came from immunoSEQ multiplex PCR; TCRdb stores just in-frame clones and leaves some out. This table holds 110,000 or so clones, about 82% found once. Material: PBMCs. The receptors shown here come from a man aged 18 to 30 in good health and CMV-seronegative. CDR3s include the opening cysteine and the closing phenylalanine or tryptophan. The D gene is left open where the match is weak. Part of the rows lack a size; the others show once, few, many or a class for expanded clones.

d_gene: TRBD2
abundance: -
v_gene: TRBV9
j_gene: TRBJ2-7
CDR3aa: CASSVGAGGYSYEQYF
CDR3nt: TGTGCCAGCAGCGTAGGGGCGGGGGGTTACTCCTACGAGCAGTACTTC

d_gene: -
abundance: -
v_gene: TRBV5-4
j_gene: TRBJ1-1
CDR3aa: CASSLVNRVNTEAFF
CDR3nt: TGTGCCAGCAGCTTGGTCAACAGGGTGAACACTGAAGCTTTCTTT

d_gene: -
abundance: -
v_gene: TRBV5-1
j_gene: TRBJ2-5
CDR3aa: CASSLGGIAQETQYF
CDR3nt: TGCGCCAGCAGCTTGGGAGGGATTGCCCAAGAGACCCAGTACTTC

d_gene: -
abundance: -
v_gene: TRBV13
j_gene: TRBJ2-7
CDR3aa: CASSPGGLIYEQYF
CDR3nt: TGTGCCAGCAGCCCCGGGGGATTGATTTACGAGCAGTACTTC

d_gene: -
abundance: -
v_gene: TRBV18
j_gene: TRBJ2-1
CDR3aa: CASSPGRGSYNEQFF
CDR3nt: TGTGCCAGCTCCCCCGGGCGGGGATCCTACAATGAGCAGTTCTTC

d_gene: -
abundance: -
v_gene: TRBV19
j_gene: TRBJ1-5
CDR3aa: CASRKTASNQPQHF
CDR3nt: TGTGCCAGTAGAAAGACAGCTAGCAATCAGCCCCAGCATTTT

d_gene: -
abundance: -
v_gene: TRBV19
j_gene: TRBJ2-4
CDR3aa: CASGSQGKTKNIQYF
CDR3nt: TGTGCCAGTGGAAGCCAGGGAAAGACCAAAAACATTCAGTACTTC

d_gene: -
abundance: -
v_gene: TRBV29-1
j_gene: TRBJ1-2
CDR3aa: CSVERQGLDYGYTF
CDR3nt: TGCAGCGTTGAGAGGCAGGGGTTAGACTATGGCTACACCTTC

d_gene: TRBD2
abundance: -
v_gene: TRBV30
j_gene: TRBJ2-7
CDR3aa: CAWSSASGTYEQYF
CDR3nt: TGTGCCTGGAGTTCCGCTAGCGGGACCTACGAGCAGTACTTC

d_gene: -
abundance: -
v_gene: TRBV5-1
j_gene: TRBJ1-2
CDR3aa: CASSGRDNYGYTF
CDR3nt: TGCGCCAGCAGCGGGCGGGACAACTATGGCTACACCTTC

d_gene: TRBD1
abundance: -
v_gene: TRBV6-6
j_gene: TRBJ2-1
CDR3aa: CASSYPGQGTYNEQFF
CDR3nt: TGTGCCAGCAGTTACCCGGGACAGGGTACCTACAATGAGCAGTTCTTC

d_gene: TRBD1
abundance: -
v_gene: TRBV25-1
j_gene: TRBJ2-7
CDR3aa: CASSGTDRAYEQYF
CDR3nt: TGTGCCAGCAGTGGTACGGACAGGGCTTACGAGCAGTACTTC

d_gene: TRBD1
abundance: few
v_gene: TRBV5-6
j_gene: TRBJ1-4
CDR3aa: CASSEQGGNEKLFF
CDR3nt: TGTGCCAGCAGCGAACAGGGGGGTAATGAAAAACTGTTTTTT

d_gene: TRBD1
abundance: -
v_gene: TRBV7-6
j_gene: TRBJ1-1
CDR3aa: CASSLPRGQAWTEAFF
CDR3nt: TGTGCCAGCAGCTTACCCAGGGGGCAGGCGTGGACTGAAGCTTTCTTT

d_gene: -
abundance: -
v_gene: TRBV6-5
j_gene: TRBJ2-7
CDR3aa: CASRTGGDEQYF
CDR3nt: TGTGCCAGCCGAACCGGGGGTGACGAGCAGTACTTC

d_gene: -
abundance: -
v_gene: TRBV29-1
j_gene: TRBJ2-2
CDR3aa: CSVVWGRHTGELFF
CDR3nt: TGCAGCGTTGTTTGGGGGCGACACACCGGGGAGCTGTTTTTT

d_gene: TRBD1
abundance: few
v_gene: TRBV5-6
j_gene: TRBJ1-2
CDR3aa: CASSPGTGGGYTF
CDR3nt: TGTGCCAGCAGCCCCGGGACAGGGGGGGGCTACACCTTC

d_gene: -
abundance: -
v_gene: TRBV5-4
j_gene: TRBJ2-3
CDR3aa: CASSLGGEGVGNTQYF
CDR3nt: TGTGCCAGCAGCTTGGGAGGCGAGGGTGTGGGGAATACGCAGTATTTT

d_gene: -
abundance: -
v_gene: TRBV10-2
j_gene: TRBJ2-7
CDR3aa: CASSDGTGGTYEQYF
CDR3nt: TGCGCCAGCAGCGATGGGACTGGGGGAACCTACGAGCAGTACTTC

d_gene: TRBD2
abundance: -
v_gene: TRBV9
j_gene: TRBJ2-1
CDR3aa: CASSVSGRANEQFF
CDR3nt: TGTGCCAGCAGCGTTAGCGGGAGAGCCAATGAGCAGTTCTTC

d_gene: TRBD2
abundance: -
v_gene: TRBV7-2
j_gene: TRBJ2-7
CDR3aa: CASSLPSGSATGEQYF
CDR3nt: TGTGCCAGCAGCTTACCTAGCGGGAGTGCAACGGGGGAGCAGTACTTC

d_gene: -
abundance: -
v_gene: TRBV30
j_gene: TRBJ2-2
CDR3aa: CAWSRGTGELFF
CDR3nt: TGTGCCTGGAGTAGAGGCACCGGGGAGCTGTTTTTT

d_gene: -
abundance: -
v_gene: TRBV5-4
j_gene: TRBJ1-3
CDR3aa: CASSFNSGNTIYF
CDR3nt: TGTGCCAGCAGCTTCAACTCTGGAAACACCATATATTTT

d_gene: TRBD1
abundance: -
v_gene: TRBV10-1
j_gene: TRBJ1-2
CDR3aa: CASRGTGNYGYTF
CDR3nt: TGCGCCAGCAGGGGGACAGGGAACTATGGCTACACCTTC

d_gene: TRBD2
abundance: -
v_gene: TRBV11-2
j_gene: TRBJ2-1
CDR3aa: CASSAGLAGGSGEQFF
CDR3nt: TGTGCCAGCAGCGCTGGACTAGCGGGAGGGTCGGGTGAGCAGTTCTTC

d_gene: -
abundance: -
v_gene: TRBV9
j_gene: TRBJ1-6
CDR3aa: CASSLDVQASYNSPLHF
CDR3nt: TGTGCCAGCAGCCTCGATGTACAGGCCTCCTATAATTCACCCCTCCACTTT

d_gene: -
abundance: once
v_gene: TRBV7-8
j_gene: TRBJ1-1
CDR3aa: CASSLGGSKAEAFF
CDR3nt: TGTGCCAGCAGCTTAGGAGGGAGTAAGGCTGAAGCTTTCTTT

d_gene: -
abundance: few
v_gene: TRBV6-1
j_gene: TRBJ2-2
CDR3aa: CASSEWAENTGELFF
CDR3nt: TGTGCCAGCAGTGAATGGGCAGAAAACACCGGGGAGCTGTTTTTT

d_gene: -
abundance: -
v_gene: TRBV15
j_gene: TRBJ1-1
CDR3aa: CATRQSQTMNTEAFF
CDR3nt: TGTGCCACCAGACAGTCTCAAACCATGAACACTGAAGCTTTCTTT

d_gene: TRBD2
abundance: -
v_gene: TRBV30
j_gene: TRBJ2-7
CDR3aa: CAWDGTSGKDEQYF
CDR3nt: TGTGCCTGGGATGGGACTAGCGGGAAGGACGAGCAGTACTTC

d_gene: TRBD1
abundance: -
v_gene: TRBV5-1
j_gene: TRBJ2-2
CDR3aa: CASSLGGQGVSGELFF
CDR3nt: TGCGCCAGCAGCTTGGGGGGACAGGGAGTGTCCGGGGAGCTGTTTTTT